Following are 16 T cell receptor beta chains from one sample sequenced in a study of OX40 agonist ivuxolimab in advanced cancers. Measured with immunoSEQ multiplex PCR; TCRdb has only the in-frame clones, and not every one. The table lists around 70,000 clones, 85% to 90% of them singletons, with more than 0.45% in the top ten. The material sequenced was CD4+ or CD8+ T cells sorted from blood, taken in a trial of the OX40 agonist ivuxolimab. The origin of the receptors is an adult with an advanced solid tumor such as melanoma, head and neck, liver or kidney cancer.

V and J are TRBV2 and TRBJ2-6, with D uncertain. CDR3 length: 15 residues. V dropped 5 bases and J dropped 0 bases, with 8 bases sitting between them. Germline-derived CDR1 and CDR2 are SNHLY and FYNNEI. The CDR3 nucleotides are TGTGCCAGCAGTCCCGAGTCCTCTGGGGCCAACGTCCTGACTTTC. As protein: CASSPESSGANVLTF.

This clone was picked up one time. The V and J genes are TRBV27 and TRBJ1-1; D might be TRBD1 (6 bases). V lost 5 bases and J 8 bases, leaving 18 bases between the germline ends. Germline CDR1 is MNHEY and CDR2 is SMNVEV (reference sequence). This CDR3 spans 14 amino acids. The DNA for the CDR3 is TGTGCCAGCAGTCGCCTGAGGGGGTCAGGGGAAGCTTTCTTT. As protein: CASSRLRGSGEAFF.

This chain connects TRBV28 to TRBJ1-2; D gene unclear. Deletions cut 6 bases from V and 0 bases from J, with 8 bases between. Per the germline V gene, CDR1 is MDHEN and CDR2 is SYDVKM. This CDR3 has 13 amino acids. DNA for the CDR3: TGTGCCAGCAGCCAAGTCCCTAACTATGGCTACACCTTC. It is translated as CASSQVPNYGYTF.

The chain employs TRBV7-2 and TRBJ2-3, with unresolved D. V lost 3 bases and J lost 3, with 1 base in between. Germline values: CDR1 SGHTA, CDR2 FQGNSA. The CDR3 has 11 amino acids. The CDR3 spells CASSLTDTQYF. The DNA for the CDR3 is TGTGCCAGCAGCTTGACAGATACGCAGTATTTT.

This chain uses TRBV11-1 with TRBJ2-7; 7 bases fit TRBD2. CDR1 is SGHAT and CDR2 is FQDESV in the germline V gene (reference sequence). The CDR3 is made up of 14 amino acids. J was trimmed by 3 bases and V by 6 bases; bases with no gene match: 8. The CDR3 DNA is TGTGCCAGCAGTCCCGGGAGGACAATCTACGAGCAGTACTTC. This sequence encodes CASSPGRTIYEQYF.

This sequence joins TRBV30 and TRBJ2-1, with 12 bases lining up with TRBD2. The CDR3 runs 14 residues. J was trimmed by 6 bases and V by 3 bases; bases with no gene match: 3. Germline V lookup: CDR1 GTSNPN, CDR2 SVGIG (reference sequence). The CDR3: CAWRRTSGANEQFF. CDR3 nucleotide sequence: TGTGCCTGGAGACGGACTAGCGGGGCCAATGAGCAGTTCTTC.

The V and J genes are TRBV10-2 and TRBJ2-7, with D perhaps matching TRBD1 (6 bases). The CDR3 loop spans 13 amino acids. Deletions cut 7 bases from V and 3 bases from J, with 13 bases between. CDR1 is WSHSY and CDR2 is SAAADI in the germline V gene. The CDR3: CASTRDKLYEQYF. As DNA, the CDR3 is TGCGCCAGCACGAGGGACAAGCTCTACGAGCAGTACTTC.

The V gene is TRBV28, the J gene TRBJ1-1; D gene unclear. The germline V gene encodes CDR1 MDHEN and CDR2 SYDVKM. Trimming took 3 bases from V and 10 from J, leaving 12 bases between them. There are 12 residues in the CDR3. The CDR3 loop is CASSFAFPGAFF. CDR3 nucleotide sequence: TGTGCCAGCAGTTTTGCGTTCCCCGGAGCTTTCTTT. Together with reference TRBV28 and TRBJ1-1, the CDR3 gives the full variable domain: DVKVTQSSRYLVKRTGEKVFLECVQDMDHENMFWYRQDPGLGLRLIYFSYDVKMKEKGDIPEGYSVSREKKERFSLILESASTNQTSMYLCASSFAFPGAFFGQGTRLTVV.

This chain's CDR3 is CASSKVPGQTNTGELFF. DNA of the CDR3: TGTGCCAGCAGCAAAGTCCCTGGACAGACGAACACCGGGGAGCTGTTTTTT. The chain uses TRBV21-1 and TRBJ2-2; the table's D call TRBD1 went unverified against the DNA. TRBV21-1 is marked as a pseudogene. The CDR3 length is 17 residues.

The CDR3 DNA reads TGTGCCTGGAGTGTAAAAGGGGGCGGCGAAAAACTGTTTTTT. Its translation: CAWSVKGGGEKLFF. This chain links TRBV30 with TRBJ1-4, with TRBD1 identical over 7 bases. This CDR3 region has 14 residues. Germline V gene lookup returns CDR1 GTSNPN and CDR2 SVGIG (reference sequence). Trimming took 0 bases from V and 8 from J; bases not matched to a gene: 6.

The CDR3 coding sequence is TGTGCCAGCAGCTTATATGGTGAAGCTTTCTTT. This translates into CASSLYGEAFF. This sequence joins TRBV7-9 and TRBJ1-1, with D uncertain. V shed 2 bases and J shed 7 bases, with 5 bases lying between them. The germline CDR1 and CDR2 sequences are SEHNR and FQNEAQ (reference sequence). The CDR3 spans 11 residues. The full variable domain, completed using reference TRBV7-9 and TRBJ1-1, is DTGVSQNPRHKITKRGQNVTFRCDPISEHNRLYWYRQTLGQGPEFLTYFQNEAQLEKSRLLSDRFSAERPKGSFSTLEIQRTEQGDSAMYLCASSLYGEAFFGQGTRLTVV.

The rearrangement uses TRBV7-9 and TRBJ2-1, with D maybe TRBD2 (6 bases). This CDR3 has 13 residues. The V gene's germline CDR1 is SEHNR and CDR2 FQNEAQ (reference sequence). V shed 5 bases and J shed 8 bases, with 13 bases lying between them. In DNA form, the CDR3 reads TGTGCCAGCAGCACCGGCGGGGCTTATGAGCAGTTCTTC. Translation gives CASSTGGAYEQFF.

This chain links TRBV4-2 with TRBJ2-2, with 11 positions matching TRBD2. This CDR3 is built from 18 residues. J lost 0 bases, V lost 0 bases, and 3 bases had no gene match. Germline V lookup: CDR1 LGHNA, CDR2 YNFKEQ. CDR3 sequence: CASSQDPLAGANTGELFF. The CDR3 DNA sequence: TGTGCCAGCAGCCAAGACCCACTAGCGGGAGCGAACACCGGGGAGCTGTTTTTT.

CDR3 sequence (DNA): TGTGCCAGCAGCTTAGGGGACGGAATAAATGAAAAACTGTTTTTT. This gives the protein CASSLGDGINEKLFF. The chain combines TRBV11-3 with TRBJ1-4; TRBD1 might be the D (5 bases). With 1 base removed from V and 5 bases from J, the gap between germline ends came to 11 bases. Per the germline V gene, CDR1 is SGHNT and CDR2 is YENEEA. This CDR3 comprises 15 residues.

The chain has TRBV28 and TRBJ1-5, with a possible D match to TRBD1 (5 bases). V shed 5 bases and J shed 4 bases, with 18 bases lying between them. The CDR3 is 16 residues long. Germline V gives CDR1 MDHEN, CDR2 SYDVKM. The CDR3 DNA reads TGTGCCAGCAGTAAAGGACACTCCGTTGGTAATCAGCCCCAGCATTTT. It encodes CASSKGHSVGNQPQHF.

V is TRBV27 and J is TRBJ2-7; 7 positions agree with TRBD1. Germline V gives CDR1 MNHEY, CDR2 SMNVEV (reference sequence). The CDR3 extends over 15 amino acids. The junction had 8 bases not matched to a gene; V was cut back by 5 bases and J by 1 base. CDR3 sequence: CASSGYRDSSYEQYF. In DNA form, the CDR3 reads TGTGCCAGCAGTGGCTACCGGGACAGTTCCTACGAGCAGTACTTC.